This is a list of T cell receptor beta chains from one sample in a study of CD8+ T cells in alopecia areata. Generated by immunoSEQ multiplex PCR, the TCRdb table keeps only in-frame clones and is missing some. The sample comprises 150,000 to 180,000 clones, approximately 53% of which are singletons, and 19% rests with the top ten. Material: CD8+ T cells sorted from blood, obtained at week 0. These receptors originate from a human donor with alopecia areata. Each CDR3 is given with its conserved first and last residue. D genes are given only for firm matches. Clone size is stated in some rows and not others, as once, few, many or a class when expanded.

>TRBD1|few|TRBV30|TRBJ1-1
TGTGCCTGGACAGGGGGAAGGAACACTGAAGCTTTCTTT
CAWTGGRNTEAFF
>.|.|TRBV27|TRBJ1-2
TGTGCCAGCCAACGGTGGGGTGAGGAGGGCTACACCTTC
CASQRWGEEGYTF
>TRBD1|.|TRBV6-1|TRBJ1-1
TGTGCCAGCAGTGAAGCCGGGACAGGGCGTAACACTGAAGCTTTCTTT
CASSEAGTGRNTEAFF
>.|.|TRBV7-2|TRBJ2-7
TGTGCCAGCAGTCCCGGCGATTACGAGCAGTACTTC
CASSPGDYEQYF
>TRBD1|.|TRBV6-5|TRBJ1-2
TGTGCCAGCAGTTACTCGGACAGGGGGGAGGACTATGGCTACACCTTC
CASSYSDRGEDYGYTF
>.|.|TRBV4-3|TRBJ2-7
TGCGCCAGCAGCCAAGATAGGGGACTTTACGAGCAGTACTTC
CASSQDRGLYEQYF
>.|.|TRBV6-5|TRBJ2-1
TGTGCCAGCAGTTACACGGTTTACAATGAGCAGTTCTTC
CASSYTVYNEQFF
>.|.|TRBV6-6|TRBJ1-1
TGTGCCAGCAGAAAACCGACAGAATCAAACACTGAAGCTTTCTTT
CASRKPTESNTEAFF
>TRBD1|.|TRBV5-6|TRBJ1-1
TGTGCCAGCAGCTTGAAACGACAGGGGGCGAGGACTGAAGCTTTCTTT
CASSLKRQGARTEAFF
>.|many|TRBV5-3|TRBJ2-7
TGTGCCAGCAGCTTGGTCCCGAGGGACGAGCAGTACTTC
CASSLVPRDEQYF
>.|.|TRBV7-9|TRBJ2-5
TGCGCCAGCAGCTCGCTAGGGGGGTTGGAGACCCAGTACTTC
CASSSLGGLETQYF
>.|.|TRBV27|TRBJ2-7
TGTGCCAGCAGTTTAACCGCGCCGGAAGGCGAGCAGTACTTC
CASSLTAPEGEQYF
>TRBD2|once|TRBV30|TRBJ2-7
TGTGCCTGGAGTGTTGCGGGGGGCGAGCAGTACTTC
CAWSVAGGEQYF
>.|.|TRBV25-1|TRBJ2-2
TGTGCCAGCAGTGAATATGGGGTAGAAGATGCCACCGGGGAGCTGTTTTTT
CASSEYGVEDATGELFF
>TRBD2|.|TRBV4-1|TRBJ2-3
TGCGCCAGCAGCTCTTTAGGACTAGCCGCAGATACGCAGTATTTT
CASSSLGLAADTQYF
>TRBD1|.|TRBV23-1|TRBJ2-7
TGCGCCAGCAGTCAAGTTAACAGGGGTTCCTACGAGCAGTACTTC
CASSQVNRGSYEQYF
>TRBD1|.|TRBV9|TRBJ2-1
TGTGCCAGCAGCGTAGGGGACAGGGGCTATGAGCAGTTCTTC
CASSVGDRGYEQFF
>.|.|TRBV7-9|TRBJ2-7
TGTGCCAGCAGCCCGAGAGGGGACGAGCAGTACTTC
CASSPRGDEQYF
>TRBD1|few|TRBV29-1|TRBJ2-5
TGCAGCGCCGAGGTAGGAGGACAGGTCAGCGAGACCCAGTACTTC
CSAEVGGQVSETQYF
>.|few|TRBV4-3|TRBJ1-3
TGCGCCAGCAGGGTCGACATCAGCTCTGGAAACACCATATATTTT
CASRVDISSGNTIYF
>.|few|TRBV7-2|TRBJ2-1
TGTGCCAGCAGCCCAGCGCCGTTCTTC
CASSPAPFF
>.|.|TRBV5-6|TRBJ1-6
TGTGCCAGCCAGTACAGCTCCTATAATTCACCCCTCCACTTT
CASQYSSYNSPLHF
>TRBD1|few|TRBV29-1|TRBJ2-1
TGCAGCGTTCCAGGACAGGGGGCGAATGAGCAGTTCTTC
CSVPGQGANEQFF
>TRBD1|few|TRBV4-3|TRBJ2-7
TGCGCCAGCAGCCACGGACAGGGGCCATCCTACGAGCAGTACTTC
CASSHGQGPSYEQYF
>.|.|TRBV6-1|TRBJ1-2
TGCGCCAGCGTGCGCGGGGCGTCATACGACTATGGCTACACCTTC
CASVRGASYDYGYTF
>TRBD2|few|TRBV4-3|TRBJ2-1
TGCGCCAGCAGCCAAGAACCCCCAGGAGCGGGGGGGCCGAATGAGCAGTTCTTC
CASSQEPPGAGGPNEQFF
>.|.|TRBV29-1|TRBJ2-6
TGCAGCGTTGAGTCTGGGGCCAACGTCCTGACTTTC
CSVESGANVLTF
>.|.|TRBV20-1|TRBJ1-1
TGCAGTGCTAGTGCGGGAACTGAAGCTTTCTTT
CSASAGTEAFF
>.|.|TRBV29-1|TRBJ1-2
TGCAGCGTTGTAGGCCGGAACTATGGCTACACCTTC
CSVVGRNYGYTF
>.|.|TRBV9|TRBJ2-7
TGTGCCAGCAGCTCCGGGGACGCGAGCTCCTACGAGCAGTACTTC
CASSSGDASSYEQYF
>.|.|TRBV4-3|TRBJ2-2
TGCGCCAGCAGCCCGAAACTGACCGGGGAGCTGTTTTTT
CASSPKLTGELFF